The 25 T cell receptor beta chains below all came from one sample that was sequenced in a study of T-cell memory formation after mild COVID-19. TCRdb analysed the 5' RACE reads with MiXCR anew, one entry per CDR3 protein. The table has approximately 150,000 distinct CDR3 sequences, roughly 6.2% seen once. The source material was PBMCs or a T cell subset sorted from them (not recorded which). These receptors were collected from an adult woman who had mild COVID-19 (a few samples of this study predate the infection). Cell type and time point are not known.

This clonotype was recorded many times. The chain uses TRBV7-3 and TRBJ2-1; 10 nucleotides align to TRBD2. Germline V CDR1 and CDR2: SGHTA, FQGTGA. The CDR3 is 17 residues long. V lost 5 bases and J lost 10; bases outside the gene matches: 17. The CDR3 DNA sequence: TGTGCCAGCAGCGCATCCCGGGCTAGCGGGAGAGGGAGGGAGCAGTTCTTC. Protein sequence: CASSASRASGRGREQFF.

This clonotype showed up just a few times. The V and J genes are TRBV9 and TRBJ2-5; 11 bases match TRBD2. V lost 6 bases, J lost 1 base, and 5 bases stayed unmatched. CDR3 length: 15 amino acids. The germline V gene encodes CDR1 SGDLS and CDR2 YYNGEE. CDR3 residues: CASTLAGGPQETQYF. DNA for the CDR3: TGTGCCAGCACCCTAGCGGGGGGTCCCCAAGAGACCCAGTACTTC.

CDR3 nucleotide sequence: TGTGCCAGCAGCCAATACCCGGGGGGTGGTCAGCCCCAGCATTTT. This encodes CASSQYPGGGQPQHF. The chain combines TRBV16 with TRBJ1-5, with D possibly TRBD1 on 5 matching bases. CDR3 length: 15 residues. Trimming took 1 base from V and 6 from J, leaving 13 bases between them. CDR1 KGHSY and CDR2 FQNENV come from the germline V gene. Full variable domain (remainder filled in from reference TRBV16 and TRBJ1-5): GEEVAQTPKHLVRGEGQKAKLYCAPIKGHSYVFWYQQVLKNEFKFLISFQNENVFDETGMPKERFSAKCLPNSPCSLEIQATKLEDSAVYFCASSQYPGGGQPQHFGDGTRLSIL.

This clonotype has ten or more counts. The rearrangement uses TRBV5-6 and TRBJ2-1; possibly TRBD1 for D (5 bases). Germline CDR1 reads SGHDT; CDR2 reads YYEEEE. V was shortened by 3 bases and J by 0 bases, with 19 bases between the two germline ends. The CDR3 has 18 residues. The CDR3: CASSSFRSQAYSYNEQFF. Written as DNA, the CDR3 is TGTGCCAGCAGCTCGTTTCGCTCACAGGCCTACTCCTACAATGAGCAGTTCTTC. The full variable domain, its missing parts supplied by reference TRBV5-6 and TRBJ2-1, is DAGVTQSPTHLIKTRGQQVTLRCSPKSGHDTVSWYQQALGQGPQFIFQYYEEEERQRGNFPDRFSGHQFPNYSSELNVNALLLGDSALYLCASSSFRSQAYSYNEQFFGPGTRLTVL.

V and J are TRBV15 and TRBJ2-3, with a tentative D call TRBD2 (5 bases). The CDR3 extends over 13 amino acids. The ends were cut back, 1 base at V and 6 bases at J, with 8 bases in the middle. The germline V gene encodes CDR1 LNHNV and CDR2 YYDKDF (reference sequence). CDR3 coding DNA: TGTGCCACCAGCAGAGCAGTAGCGGATACGCAGTATTTT. Amino acid sequence: CATSRAVADTQYF.

This clonotype was seen at least ten times. V is TRBV7-6 and J is TRBJ2-5; no reliable D call. With 5 bases removed from V and 0 bases from J, the gap between germline ends came to 4 bases. This CDR3 is built from 12 residues. Germline V gives CDR1 SGHVS, CDR2 FNYEAQ. The CDR3 DNA is TGTGCCAGCAGCCACGACCAAGAGACCCAGTACTTC. This gives the protein CASSHDQETQYF.

The chain employs TRBV4-3 and TRBJ2-4; D possibly matches TRBD1 or TRBD2 (5 bases each). Germline-derived CDR1 and CDR2 are LGHNA and YSLEER. This CDR3 region has 15 residues. V was clipped by 1 base and J by 0 bases, with 7 bases between them. CDR3 in DNA: TGCGCCAGCAGCCAAGGGGGGACAGCCAAAAACATTCAGTACTTC. Its protein is CASSQGGTAKNIQYF.

This clonotype was observed a handful of times. V gene TRBV25-1 combines with J gene TRBJ2-1; D is perhaps TRBD2 (5 bases). Per germline, CDR1 MGHDK and CDR2 SYGVNS. The CDR3 length is 15 residues. Trimming cost V 8 bases and J 7 bases, with 21 bases left between them. CDR3 amino acids: CASGLSGSPRNEQFF. Here the CDR3 DNA reads TGTGCCAGCGGACTCAGTGGTAGTCCGAGGAATGAGCAGTTCTTC.

This clonotype was seen ten or more times. The chain joins TRBV6-5 to TRBJ1-5; 8 nucleotides agree with TRBD1. This CDR3 comprises 14 residues. The V and J ends lost 6 bases and 2 bases, in that order; junction bases with no gene match: 3. Germline-derived CDR1 and CDR2 are MNHEY and SVGAGI. The CDR3 sequence is CASRGQGGNQPQHF. The CDR3, as DNA: TGTGCCAGCAGAGGACAGGGTGGCAATCAGCCCCAGCATTTT.

This clonotype showed up many times. The chain uses TRBV7-9 and TRBJ2-5; D is possibly TRBD1 or TRBD2 (5 bases each). Germline V gene sequence: CDR1 SEHNR, CDR2 FQNEAQ (reference sequence). The CDR3 is made up of 16 amino acids. V lost 4 bases and J lost 1, with 16 bases in between. The CDR3 DNA sequence: TGTGCCAGCAGCTCCTTCAGCCGGGACGGCCAAGAGACCCAGTACTTC. Translation gives CASSSFSRDGQETQYF. Using reference TRBV7-9 and TRBJ2-5 for the parts outside the CDR3, the full variable domain is DTGVSQNPRHKITKRGQNVTFRCDPISEHNRLYWYRQTLGQGPEFLTYFQNEAQLEKSRLLSDRFSAERPKGSFSTLEIQRTEQGDSAMYLCASSSFSRDGQETQYFGPGTRLLVL.

The chain has TRBV19 and TRBJ2-1; D may be TRBD2 (5 bases). There are 13 residues in the CDR3. The V end was cut by 7 bases, the J end by 6 bases, with 13 bases between. Germline CDR1 reads LNHDA; CDR2 reads SQIVND (reference sequence). The CDR3 protein is CASNAPGSNEQFF. The CDR3 coding sequence is TGTGCCAGTAACGCCCCGGGGTCCAATGAGCAGTTCTTC.

This clonotype appeared many times. V and J are TRBV12-3 or TRBV12-4 and TRBJ2-3, with D possibly called TRBD1 or TRBD2 (6 bases each). The CDR3 sequence is 16 residues long. Trimming removed 5 bases from V and 1 base from J, with 16 bases in between. The CDR3 region is CASSLSGGGGTDTQYF. CDR3 coding DNA: TGTGCCAGCAGTCTCTCCGGGGGCGGGGGCACAGATACGCAGTATTTT.

This sequence joins TRBV4-2 and TRBJ2-1; D is perhaps TRBD2 (5 bases). The V end was cut by 2 bases, the J end by 2 bases, with 19 bases between. Germline V CDR1 and CDR2: LGHNA, YNFKEQ. The CDR3 sequence is 18 residues long. CDR3 coding DNA: TGTGCCAGCAGCCAAACCTCCATGACGGGGAATACCTACAATGAGCAGTTCTTC. It is translated as CASSQTSMTGNTYNEQFF.

This clonotype appeared many times. The J gene is TRBJ1-2, the V gene TRBV4-2, with D maybe TRBD1 (5 bases). With 0 bases removed from V and 4 bases from J, the gap between germline ends came to 9 bases. Germline CDR1 is LGHNA and CDR2 is YNFKEQ. The CDR3 runs 14 residues. CDR3 sequence: CASSQDSGSYGYTF. DNA of the CDR3: TGTGCCAGCAGCCAAGATTCAGGGAGCTATGGCTACACCTTC.

Many counts were recorded for this clonotype. The chain is built from TRBV6-2 or TRBV6-3 and TRBJ2-7; 10 nucleotides align to TRBD2. Germline trimming cut 5 bases from V and 4 bases from J; bases unmatched to any gene: 8. The germline V gene has CDR1 MNHEY and CDR2 SVGEGT. This CDR3 contains 15 residues. The CDR3 DNA follows: TGTGCCAGCAGTCAGAGGAGTAGCGGGAGGTACGAGCAGTACTTC. Amino acid sequence: CASSQRSSGRYEQYF.

This clonotype was detected ten times or more. The V and J genes are TRBV6-5 and TRBJ1-1; unclear D gene. V lost 0 bases to trimming and J lost 1 base, with 9 bases between them. Germline CDR1 and CDR2: MNHEY and SVGAGI. There are 15 residues in the CDR3. CDR3 region: CASSYSRKGNTEAFF. The CDR3 DNA reads TGTGCCAGCAGTTACTCGAGGAAAGGGAACACTGAAGCTTTCTTT.

The chain recombines TRBV3-1 with TRBJ2-2; 7 bases fit TRBD2. There are 15 residues in the CDR3. In germline, CDR1 is LGHDT, CDR2 YNNKEL (reference sequence). The V and J ends lost 0 bases and 5 bases, in that order; junction bases with no gene match: 3. As DNA, the CDR3 is TGTGCCAGCAGCCAAGATATGGGGGGGACCGGGGAGCTGTTTTTT. It yields the protein CASSQDMGGTGELFF.

This clonotype was recorded many times. V gene TRBV20-1 combines with J gene TRBJ2-1, with 13 bases fitting TRBD2. Looked up from germline, CDR1 is DFQATT and CDR2 is SNEGSKA (reference sequence). Losses at the gene ends were 1 base for V and 4 bases for J; bases not matched to a gene: 1. The CDR3 has 15 amino acids. The CDR3 is CSARGTSGGYNEQFF. The CDR3 DNA sequence: TGCAGTGCTAGAGGGACTAGCGGGGGTTACAATGAGCAGTTCTTC.

J is TRBJ1-4 and V is TRBV9; the D is unclear. CDR3 length: 17 amino acids. Germline V gene data show CDR1 as SGDLS and CDR2 as YYNGEE. V was trimmed by 0 bases and J by 2 bases, leaving 14 bases between them. The CDR3 DNA reads as TGTGCCAGCAGCGTAGGAAGGCAGCCGGTGACTAATGAAAAACTGTTTTTT. It codes for CASSVGRQPVTNEKLFF.

This clonotype has at least ten counts. V gene TRBV9 combines with J gene TRBJ2-1, with 15 bases lining up with TRBD2. Germline trimming cut 4 bases from V and 8 bases from J; bases unmatched to any gene: 10. The CDR3 totals 17 residues. Per germline, CDR1 SGDLS and CDR2 YYNGEE. The DNA of the CDR3 is TGTGCCAGCAGCCCTGGACTAGCGGGAGGGCCAATCGATGAGCAGTTCTTC. Its protein product is CASSPGLAGGPIDEQFF.

The chain recombines TRBV5-6 with TRBJ1-6; unclear D gene. This CDR3 has 16 amino acids. The germline V gene encodes CDR1 SGHDT and CDR2 YYEEEE. Trimming pared 0 bases from V and 3 bases from J, leaving 10 bases between. The chain's CDR3 is CASSLVGGSYNSPLHF. In nucleotides, the CDR3 is TGTGCCAGCAGCTTGGTTGGTGGGAGCTATAATTCACCCCTCCACTTT.

This clonotype has only a few counts. The CDR3 spells CASSRGQTSSYEQYF. The CDR3 DNA reads as TGTGCCAGCAGTAGGGGACAGACGAGCTCCTACGAGCAGTACTTC. This chain uses TRBV7-9 with TRBJ2-7; 7 bases are a match to TRBD1. After removal of 6 bases from V and 0 bases from J, the junction contained 8 bases not matched to a gene. CDR1 is SEHNR and CDR2 is FQNEAQ in the germline V gene (reference sequence). The CDR3 sequence is 15 residues long.

This clonotype was detected many times. The chain has TRBV7-9 and TRBJ2-3; D unclear. The V end was cut by 3 bases, the J end by 2 bases, with 6 bases between. Germline V gene sequence: CDR1 SEHNR, CDR2 FQNEAQ (reference sequence). CDR3 size: 13 residues. The CDR3 region has the DNA TGTGCCAGCAGCTTGGACGTCACAGATACGCAGTATTTT. This encodes CASSLDVTDTQYF.

This clonotype was detected a few times. The chain uses TRBV7-8 and TRBJ2-1; D is possibly TRBD1 (6 bases). V lost 1 base and J lost 5, with 12 bases in between. The CDR3 covers 15 residues. CDR1 and CDR2 (germline): SGHVS, FQNEAQ. Here the CDR3 DNA reads TGTGCCAGCAGCTTAGGGGGGCCAGGTGACAATGAGCAGTTCTTC. Encoded protein: CASSLGGPGDNEQFF.

In its sample, this clonotype was seen many times. The V and J genes are TRBV5-5 and TRBJ2-3; TRBD2 matches 10 bases. V shed 0 bases, J shed 2 bases, and the junction held 6 bases outside the gene matches. This CDR3 region has 17 residues. Germline values: CDR1 SGHKS, CDR2 YYEKEE (reference sequence). CDR3 DNA sequence: TGTGCCAGCAGCTTGGAGGCTAGCGGGAGCGTCACAGATACGCAGTATTTT. Translation gives CASSLEASGSVTDTQYF. Using reference TRBV5-5 and TRBJ2-3 for the parts outside the CDR3, the full variable domain is DAGVTQSPTHLIKTRGQQVTLRCSPISGHKSVSWYQQVLGQGPQFIFQYYEKEERGRGNFPDRFSARQFPNYSSELNVNALLLGDSALYLCASSLEASGSVTDTQYFGPGTRLTVL.